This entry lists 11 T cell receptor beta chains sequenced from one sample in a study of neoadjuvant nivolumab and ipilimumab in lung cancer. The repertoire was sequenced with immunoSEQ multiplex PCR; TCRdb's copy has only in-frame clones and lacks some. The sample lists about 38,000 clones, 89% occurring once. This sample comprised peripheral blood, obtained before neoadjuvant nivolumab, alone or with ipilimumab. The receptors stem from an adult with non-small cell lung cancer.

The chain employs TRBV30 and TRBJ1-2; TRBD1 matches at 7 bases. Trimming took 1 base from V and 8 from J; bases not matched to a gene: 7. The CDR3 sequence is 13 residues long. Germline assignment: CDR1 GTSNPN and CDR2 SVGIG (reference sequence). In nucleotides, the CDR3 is TGTGCCTGGAGTGCCGGGACAGTCTACGGCTACACCTTC. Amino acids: CAWSAGTVYGYTF.

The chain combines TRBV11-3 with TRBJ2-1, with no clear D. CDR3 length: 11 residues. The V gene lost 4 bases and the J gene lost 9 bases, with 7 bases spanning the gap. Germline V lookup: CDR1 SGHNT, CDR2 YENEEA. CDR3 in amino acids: CASSSASEQFF. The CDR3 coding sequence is TGTGCCAGCAGCTCCGCCAGTGAGCAGTTCTTC.

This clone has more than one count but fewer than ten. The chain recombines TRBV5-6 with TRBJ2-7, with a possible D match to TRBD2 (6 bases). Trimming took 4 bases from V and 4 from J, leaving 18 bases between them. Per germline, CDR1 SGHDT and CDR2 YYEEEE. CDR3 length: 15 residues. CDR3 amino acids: CASSTPRTNLYEQYF. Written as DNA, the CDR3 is TGTGCCAGCAGCACTCCCCGGACTAACTTATACGAGCAGTACTTC.

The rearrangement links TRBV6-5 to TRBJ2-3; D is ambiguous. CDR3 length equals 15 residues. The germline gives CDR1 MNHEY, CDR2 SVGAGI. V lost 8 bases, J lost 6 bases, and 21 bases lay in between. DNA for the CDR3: TGTGCCAGCCGACGAACGGTTGGCGGTTGGGATACGCAGTATTTT. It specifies CASRRTVGGWDTQYF.

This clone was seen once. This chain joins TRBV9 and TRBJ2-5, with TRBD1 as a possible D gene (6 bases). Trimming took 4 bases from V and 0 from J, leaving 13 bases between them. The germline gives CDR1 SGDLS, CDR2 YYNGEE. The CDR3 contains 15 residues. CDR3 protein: CASSPGTSYQETQYF. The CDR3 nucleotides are TGTGCCAGCAGCCCCGGGACATCGTACCAAGAGACCCAGTACTTC.

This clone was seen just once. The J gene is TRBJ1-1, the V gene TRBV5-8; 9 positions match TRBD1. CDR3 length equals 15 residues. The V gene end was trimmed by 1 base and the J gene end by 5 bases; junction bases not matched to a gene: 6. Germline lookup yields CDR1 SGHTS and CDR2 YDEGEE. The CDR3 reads CASSLLGQGRTEAFF. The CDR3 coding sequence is TGTGCCAGCAGCTTGCTCGGACAGGGGAGGACTGAAGCTTTCTTT.

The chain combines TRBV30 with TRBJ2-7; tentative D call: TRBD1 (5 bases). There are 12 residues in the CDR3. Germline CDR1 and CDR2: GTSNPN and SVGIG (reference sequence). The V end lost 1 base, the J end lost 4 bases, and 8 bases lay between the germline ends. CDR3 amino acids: CAWSAYRYEQYF. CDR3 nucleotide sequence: TGTGCCTGGAGTGCTTACAGGTACGAGCAGTACTTC.

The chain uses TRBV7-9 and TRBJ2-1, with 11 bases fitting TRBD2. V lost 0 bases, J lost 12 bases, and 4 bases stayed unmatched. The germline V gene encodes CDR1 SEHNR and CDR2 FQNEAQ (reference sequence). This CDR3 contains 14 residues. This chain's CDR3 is CASSLASGRGGQFF. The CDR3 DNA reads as TGTGCCAGCAGCTTAGCTAGCGGGAGGGGGGGGCAGTTCTTC.

The CDR3, as DNA: TGTGCCCGGTCAAGGGGGGGAGGGCCATTTCAAGATACGCAGTATTTT. The encoded protein is CARSRGGGPFQDTQYF. The J gene is TRBJ2-3, the V gene TRBV30, with D possibly matching TRBD2 (7 bases). In germline, CDR1 is GTSNPN, CDR2 SVGIG (reference sequence). Trimming took off 8 bases at V and 5 bases at J, with 26 bases between the two ends. The CDR3 extends over 16 amino acids.

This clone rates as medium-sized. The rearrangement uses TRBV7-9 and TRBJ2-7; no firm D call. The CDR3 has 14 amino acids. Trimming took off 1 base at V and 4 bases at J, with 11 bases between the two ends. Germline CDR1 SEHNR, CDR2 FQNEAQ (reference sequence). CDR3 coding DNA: TGTGCCAGCAGCTTAGTGGGGATAACGTACGAGCAGTACTTC. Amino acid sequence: CASSLVGITYEQYF. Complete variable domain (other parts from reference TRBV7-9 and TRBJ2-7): DTGVSQNPRHKITKRGQNVTFRCDPISEHNRLYWYRQTLGQGPEFLTYFQNEAQLEKSRLLSDRFSAERPKGSFSTLEIQRTEQGDSAMYLCASSLVGITYEQYFGPGTRLTVT.

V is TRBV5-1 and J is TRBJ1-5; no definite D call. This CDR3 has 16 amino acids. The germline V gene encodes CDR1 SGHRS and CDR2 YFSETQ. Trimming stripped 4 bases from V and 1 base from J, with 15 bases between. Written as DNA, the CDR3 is TGCGCCAGCAGCGCGGTACCCAGCCCCAGCAATCAGCCCCAGCATTTT. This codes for CASSAVPSPSNQPQHF. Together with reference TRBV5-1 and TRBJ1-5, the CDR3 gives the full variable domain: KAGVTQTPRYLIKTRGQQVTLSCSPISGHRSVSWYQQTPGQGLQFLFEYFSETQRNKGNFPGRFSGRQFSNSRSEMNVSTLELGDSALYLCASSAVPSPSNQPQHFGDGTRLSIL.